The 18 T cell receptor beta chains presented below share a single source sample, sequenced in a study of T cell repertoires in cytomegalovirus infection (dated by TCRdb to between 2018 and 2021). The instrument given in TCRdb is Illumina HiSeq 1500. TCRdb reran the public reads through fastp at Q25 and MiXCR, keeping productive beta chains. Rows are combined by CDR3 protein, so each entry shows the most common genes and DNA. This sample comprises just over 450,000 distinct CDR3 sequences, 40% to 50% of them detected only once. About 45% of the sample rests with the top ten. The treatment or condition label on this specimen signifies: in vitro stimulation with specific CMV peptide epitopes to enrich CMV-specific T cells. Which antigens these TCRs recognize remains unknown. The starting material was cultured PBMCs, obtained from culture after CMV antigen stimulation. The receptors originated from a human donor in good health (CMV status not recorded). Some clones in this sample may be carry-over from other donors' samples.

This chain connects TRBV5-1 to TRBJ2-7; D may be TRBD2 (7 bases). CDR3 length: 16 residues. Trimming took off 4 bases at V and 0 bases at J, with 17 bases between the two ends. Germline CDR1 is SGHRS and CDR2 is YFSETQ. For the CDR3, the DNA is TGCGCCAGCAGCCGGGGGCGGGCGGGGGTCTCCTACGAGCAGTACTTC. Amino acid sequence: CASSRGRAGVSYEQYF. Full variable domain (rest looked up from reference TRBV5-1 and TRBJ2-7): KAGVTQTPRYLIKTRGQQVTLSCSPISGHRSVSWYQQTPGQGLQFLFEYFSETQRNKGNFPGRFSGRQFSNSRSEMNVSTLELGDSALYLCASSRGRAGVSYEQYFGPGTRLTVT.

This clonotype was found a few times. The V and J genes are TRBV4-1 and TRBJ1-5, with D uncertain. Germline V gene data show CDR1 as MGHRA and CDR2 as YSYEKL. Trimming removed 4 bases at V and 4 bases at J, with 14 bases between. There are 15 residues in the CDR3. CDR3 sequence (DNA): TGCGCCAGCAGCCTCCGGGCCGTGAATAATCAGCCCCAGCATTTT. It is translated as CASSLRAVNNQPQHF.

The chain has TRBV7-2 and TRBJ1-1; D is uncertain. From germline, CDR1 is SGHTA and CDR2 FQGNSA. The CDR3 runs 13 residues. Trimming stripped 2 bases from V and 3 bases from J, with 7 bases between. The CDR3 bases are TGTGCCAGCAGCTTATACAGCTACACTGAAGCTTTCTTT. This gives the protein CASSLYSYTEAFF.

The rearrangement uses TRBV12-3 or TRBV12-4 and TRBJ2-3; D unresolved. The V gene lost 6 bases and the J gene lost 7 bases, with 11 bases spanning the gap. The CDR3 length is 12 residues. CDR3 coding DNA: TGTGCCAGCAGCCCATCCCGATATACGCAGTATTTT. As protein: CASSPSRYTQYF.

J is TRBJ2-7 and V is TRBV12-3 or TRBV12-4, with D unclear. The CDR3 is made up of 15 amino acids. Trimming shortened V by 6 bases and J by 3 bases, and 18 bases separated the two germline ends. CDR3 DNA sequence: TGTGCCAGCAGCATACGCCTGGGGATACGCTACGAGCAGTACTTC. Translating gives CASSIRLGIRYEQYF.

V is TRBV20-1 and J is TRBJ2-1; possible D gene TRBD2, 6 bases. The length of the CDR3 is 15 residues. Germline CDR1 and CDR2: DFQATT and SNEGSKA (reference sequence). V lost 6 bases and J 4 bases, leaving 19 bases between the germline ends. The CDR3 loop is CSALPGVAVYNEQFF. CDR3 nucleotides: TGCAGTGCCCTACCGGGGGTAGCGGTGTACAATGAGCAGTTCTTC.

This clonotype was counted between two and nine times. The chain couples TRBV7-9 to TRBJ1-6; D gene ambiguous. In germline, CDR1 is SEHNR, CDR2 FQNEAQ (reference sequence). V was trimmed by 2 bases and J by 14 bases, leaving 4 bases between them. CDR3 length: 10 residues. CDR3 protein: CASSLLSLHF. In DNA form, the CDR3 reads TGTGCCAGCAGCTTACTGTCCCTCCACTTT. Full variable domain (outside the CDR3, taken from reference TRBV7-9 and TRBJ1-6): DTGVSQNPRHKITKRGQNVTFRCDPISEHNRLYWYRQTLGQGPEFLTYFQNEAQLEKSRLLSDRFSAERPKGSFSTLEIQRTEQGDSAMYLCASSLLSLHFGNGTRLTVT.

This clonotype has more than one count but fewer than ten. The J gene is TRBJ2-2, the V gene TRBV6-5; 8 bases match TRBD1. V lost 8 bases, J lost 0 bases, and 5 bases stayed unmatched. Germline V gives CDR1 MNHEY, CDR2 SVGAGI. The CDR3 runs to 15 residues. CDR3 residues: CASLGQGTNTGELFF. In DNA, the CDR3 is TGTGCCAGCCTCGGACAGGGAACGAACACCGGGGAGCTGTTTTTT.

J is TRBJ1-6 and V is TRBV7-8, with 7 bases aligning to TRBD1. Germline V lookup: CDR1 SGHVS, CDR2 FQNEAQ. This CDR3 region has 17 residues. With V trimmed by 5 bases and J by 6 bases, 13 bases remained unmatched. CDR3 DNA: TGTGCCAGCAGCCCTACAAATAGGGGGCAGGGTAATTCACCCCTCCACTTT. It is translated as CASSPTNRGQGNSPLHF. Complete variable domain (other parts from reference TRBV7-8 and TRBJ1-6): GAGVSQSPRYKVAKRGQDVALRCDPISGHVSLFWYQQALGQGPEFLTYFQNEAQLDKSGLPSDRFFAERPEGSVSTLKIQRTQQEDSAVYLCASSPTNRGQGNSPLHFGNGTRLTVT.

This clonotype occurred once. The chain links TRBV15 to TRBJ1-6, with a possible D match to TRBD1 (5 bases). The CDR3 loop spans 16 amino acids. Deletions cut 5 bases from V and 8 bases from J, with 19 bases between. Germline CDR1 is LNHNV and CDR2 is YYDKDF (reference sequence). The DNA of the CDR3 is TGTGCCACCAGCCCCCAACCGGGGCTCGGGGATTCACCCCTCCACTTT. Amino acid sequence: CATSPQPGLGDSPLHF.

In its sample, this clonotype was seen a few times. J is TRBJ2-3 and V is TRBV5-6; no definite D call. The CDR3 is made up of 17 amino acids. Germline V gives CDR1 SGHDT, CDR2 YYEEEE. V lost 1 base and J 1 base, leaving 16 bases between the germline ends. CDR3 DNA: TGTGCCAGCAGCTTGATGGCAGCCCTCTCCGGCACAGATACGCAGTATTTT. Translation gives CASSLMAALSGTDTQYF.

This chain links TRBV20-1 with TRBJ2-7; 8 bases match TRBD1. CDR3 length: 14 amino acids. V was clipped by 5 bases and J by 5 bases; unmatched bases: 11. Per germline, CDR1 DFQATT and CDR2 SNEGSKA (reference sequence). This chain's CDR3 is CSAAAGQGYNEQYF. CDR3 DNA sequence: TGCAGTGCTGCCGCCGGACAGGGTTATAACGAGCAGTACTTC.

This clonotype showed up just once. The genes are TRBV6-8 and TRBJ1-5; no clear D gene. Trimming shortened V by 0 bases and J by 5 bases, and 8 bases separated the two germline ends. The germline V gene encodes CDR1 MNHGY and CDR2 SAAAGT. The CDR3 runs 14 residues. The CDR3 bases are TGTGCCAGCAGTTACTCCCCCGAGGATCAGCCCCAGCATTTT. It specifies CASSYSPEDQPQHF.

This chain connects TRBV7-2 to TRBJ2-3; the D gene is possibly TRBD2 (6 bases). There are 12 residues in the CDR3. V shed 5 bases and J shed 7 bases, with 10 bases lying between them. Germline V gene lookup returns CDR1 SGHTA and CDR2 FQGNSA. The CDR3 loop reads CASSRRANTQYF. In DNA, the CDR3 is TGTGCCAGCAGCCGGAGGGCTAATACGCAGTATTTT.

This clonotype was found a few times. CDR3 protein: CASSGQGSGEQYF. CDR3 coding DNA: TGTGCCAGCAGTGGACAGGGAAGCGGCGAGCAGTACTTC. The chain recombines TRBV7-2 with TRBJ2-7; 8 bases line up with TRBD1. This CDR3 region has 13 residues. Germline lookup yields CDR1 SGHTA and CDR2 FQGNSA. V shed 6 bases, J shed 6 bases, and the junction held 7 bases outside the gene matches.

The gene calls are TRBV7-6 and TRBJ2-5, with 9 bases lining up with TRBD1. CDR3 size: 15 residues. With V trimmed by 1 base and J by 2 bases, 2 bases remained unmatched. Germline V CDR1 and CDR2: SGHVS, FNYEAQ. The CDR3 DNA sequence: TGTGCCAGCAGCTTAGGCGGGACAGGGCAAGAGACCCAGTACTTC. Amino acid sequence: CASSLGGTGQETQYF.

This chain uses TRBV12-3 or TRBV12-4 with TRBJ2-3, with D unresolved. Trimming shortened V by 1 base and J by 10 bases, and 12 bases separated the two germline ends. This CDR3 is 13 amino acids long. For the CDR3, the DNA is TGTGCCAGCAGTTTAGGTGGAGTGGCTTCGCAGTATTTT. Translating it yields CASSLGGVASQYF.

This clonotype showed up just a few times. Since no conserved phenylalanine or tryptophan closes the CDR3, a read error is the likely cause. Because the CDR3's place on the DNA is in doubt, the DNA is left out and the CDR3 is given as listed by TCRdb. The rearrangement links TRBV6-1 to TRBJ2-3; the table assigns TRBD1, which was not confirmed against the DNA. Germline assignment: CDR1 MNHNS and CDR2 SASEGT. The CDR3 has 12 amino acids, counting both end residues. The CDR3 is CASHIGTETSTL.